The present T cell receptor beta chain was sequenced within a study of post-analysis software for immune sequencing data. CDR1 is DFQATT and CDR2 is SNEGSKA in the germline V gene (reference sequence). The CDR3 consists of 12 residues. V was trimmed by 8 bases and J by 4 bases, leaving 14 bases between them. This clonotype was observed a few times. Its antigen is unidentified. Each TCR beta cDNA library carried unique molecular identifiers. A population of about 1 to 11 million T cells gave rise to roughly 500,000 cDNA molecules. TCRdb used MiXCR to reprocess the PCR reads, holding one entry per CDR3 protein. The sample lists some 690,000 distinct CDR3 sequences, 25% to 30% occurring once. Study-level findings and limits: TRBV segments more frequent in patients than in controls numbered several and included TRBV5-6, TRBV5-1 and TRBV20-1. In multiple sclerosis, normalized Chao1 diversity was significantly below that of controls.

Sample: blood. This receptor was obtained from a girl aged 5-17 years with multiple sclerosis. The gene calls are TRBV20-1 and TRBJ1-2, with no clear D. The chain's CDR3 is CSTKTLSYGYTF. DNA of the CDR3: TGCAGTACAAAGACCCTCTCCTATGGCTACACCTTC.